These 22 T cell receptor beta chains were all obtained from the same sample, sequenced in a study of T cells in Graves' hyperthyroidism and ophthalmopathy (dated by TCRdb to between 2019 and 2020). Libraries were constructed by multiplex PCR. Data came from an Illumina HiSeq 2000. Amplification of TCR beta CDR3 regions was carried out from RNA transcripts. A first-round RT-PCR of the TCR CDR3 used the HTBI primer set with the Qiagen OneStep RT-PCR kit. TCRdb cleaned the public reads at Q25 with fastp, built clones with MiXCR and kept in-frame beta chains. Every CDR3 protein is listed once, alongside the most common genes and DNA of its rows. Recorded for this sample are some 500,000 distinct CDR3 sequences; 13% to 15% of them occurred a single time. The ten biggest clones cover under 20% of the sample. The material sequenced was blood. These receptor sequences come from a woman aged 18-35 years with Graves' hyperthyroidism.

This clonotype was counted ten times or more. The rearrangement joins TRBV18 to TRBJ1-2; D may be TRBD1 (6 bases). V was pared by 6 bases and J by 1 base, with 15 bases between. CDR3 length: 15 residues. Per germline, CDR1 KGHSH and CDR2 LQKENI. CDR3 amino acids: CASSQRTDDNYGYTF. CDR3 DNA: TGTGCCAGCTCCCAGAGGACAGACGATAACTATGGCTACACCTTC.

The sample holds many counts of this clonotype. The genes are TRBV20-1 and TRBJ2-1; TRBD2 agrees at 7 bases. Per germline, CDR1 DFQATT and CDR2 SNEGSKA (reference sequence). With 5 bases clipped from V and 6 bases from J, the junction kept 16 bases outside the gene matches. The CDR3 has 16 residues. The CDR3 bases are TGCAGTGCTTACCGGAGCCTAGCGGCCCGGGGCAATGAGCAGTTCTTC. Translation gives CSAYRSLAARGNEQFF.

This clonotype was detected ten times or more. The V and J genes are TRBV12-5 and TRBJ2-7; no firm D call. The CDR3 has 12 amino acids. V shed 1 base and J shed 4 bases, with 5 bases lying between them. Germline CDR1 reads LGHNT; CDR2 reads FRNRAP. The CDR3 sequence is CASGLEVYEQYF. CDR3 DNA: TGTGCTAGTGGTTTGGAGGTGTACGAGCAGTACTTC.

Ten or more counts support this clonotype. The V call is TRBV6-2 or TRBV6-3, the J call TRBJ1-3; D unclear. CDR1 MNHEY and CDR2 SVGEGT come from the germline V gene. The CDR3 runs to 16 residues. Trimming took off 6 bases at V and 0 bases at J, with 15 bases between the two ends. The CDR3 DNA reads TGTGCCAGCAGATACACCCCGGGGTCCTCTGGAAACACCATATATTTT. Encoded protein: CASRYTPGSSGNTIYF.

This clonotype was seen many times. Here the CDR3 reads CASLTGTYGYTF. The CDR3, as DNA: TGTGCCAGCTTGACAGGGACCTATGGCTACACCTTC. The chain combines TRBV6-1 with TRBJ1-2; 7 nucleotides agree with TRBD1. Germline values: CDR1 MNHNS, CDR2 SASEGT. The CDR3 has 12 amino acids. V shed 8 bases and J 4 bases; nucleotides not matched to a gene: 4.

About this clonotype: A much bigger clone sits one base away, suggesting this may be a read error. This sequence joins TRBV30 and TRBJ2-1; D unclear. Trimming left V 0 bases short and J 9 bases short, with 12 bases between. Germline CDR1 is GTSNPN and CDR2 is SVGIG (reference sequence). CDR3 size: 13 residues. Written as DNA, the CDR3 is TGTGCCTGGAGTGTGTTCTTCGTCGGTGAGCAGTTCTTC. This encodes CAWSVFFVGEQFF.

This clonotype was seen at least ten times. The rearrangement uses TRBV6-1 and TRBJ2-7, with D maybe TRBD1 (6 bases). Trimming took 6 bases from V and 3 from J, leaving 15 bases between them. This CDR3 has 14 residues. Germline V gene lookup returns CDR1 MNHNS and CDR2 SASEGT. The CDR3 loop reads CASSRGQSIYEQYV. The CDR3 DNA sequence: TGTGCCAGCAGCAGAGGACAGTCAATCTACGAGCAGTACGTC.

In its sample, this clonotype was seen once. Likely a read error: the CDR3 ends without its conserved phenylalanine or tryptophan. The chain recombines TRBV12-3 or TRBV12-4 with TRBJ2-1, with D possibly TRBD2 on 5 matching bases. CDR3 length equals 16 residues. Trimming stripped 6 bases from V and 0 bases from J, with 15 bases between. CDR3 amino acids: CASSFSGYHSYNEQFS. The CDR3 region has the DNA TGTGCCAGCAGCTTCTCGGGATATCACTCCTACAATGAGCAGTTCTCC.

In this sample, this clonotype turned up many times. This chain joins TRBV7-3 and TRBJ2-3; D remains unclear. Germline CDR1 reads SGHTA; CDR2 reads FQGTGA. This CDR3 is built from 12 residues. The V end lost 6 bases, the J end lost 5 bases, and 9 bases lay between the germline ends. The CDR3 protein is CASSTWGDTQYF. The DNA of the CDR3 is TGTGCCAGCAGTACATGGGGAGATACGCAGTATTTT.

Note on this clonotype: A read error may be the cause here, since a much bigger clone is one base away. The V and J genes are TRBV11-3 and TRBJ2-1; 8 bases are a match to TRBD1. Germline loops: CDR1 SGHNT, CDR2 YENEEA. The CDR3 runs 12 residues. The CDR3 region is CVSSPGGHEQFF. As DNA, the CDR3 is TGTGTCAGCAGCCCAGGGGGCCATGAGCAGTTCTTC.

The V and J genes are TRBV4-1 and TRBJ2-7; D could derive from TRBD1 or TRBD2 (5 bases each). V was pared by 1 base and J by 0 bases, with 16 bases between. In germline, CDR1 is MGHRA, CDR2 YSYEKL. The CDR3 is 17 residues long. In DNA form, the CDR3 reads TGCGCCAGCAGCCAAGTAATTTCGGGGCCTAGCTCCTACGAGCAGTACTTC. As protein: CASSQVISGPSSYEQYF.

In nucleotides, the CDR3 is TGTGCCAGTAAACAGGGGGGTGGAACTGAAGCTTTCTTT. Its protein is CASKQGGGTEAFF. The genes are TRBV19 and TRBJ1-1; 8 bases map to TRBD1. The CDR3 length is 13 residues. Germline V gene sequence: CDR1 LNHDA, CDR2 SQIVND (reference sequence). The J segment lost 5 bases and the V segment lost 7 bases, leaving 6 bases of the junction unmatched.

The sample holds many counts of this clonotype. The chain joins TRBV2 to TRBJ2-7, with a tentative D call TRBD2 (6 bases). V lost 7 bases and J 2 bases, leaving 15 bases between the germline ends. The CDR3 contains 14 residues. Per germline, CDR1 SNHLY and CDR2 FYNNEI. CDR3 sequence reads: CASTKGTATYEQYV. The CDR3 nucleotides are TGTGCCAGCACTAAGGGGACTGCAACCTACGAGCAGTACGTC.

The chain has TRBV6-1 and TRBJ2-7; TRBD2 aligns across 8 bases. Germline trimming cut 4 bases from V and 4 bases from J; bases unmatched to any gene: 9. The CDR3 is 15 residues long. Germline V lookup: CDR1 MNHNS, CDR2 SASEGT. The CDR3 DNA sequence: TGTGCCAGCAGTGTGCTCCGGCGGGGGGCATACGAGCAGTACGTC. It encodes CASSVLRRGAYEQYV.

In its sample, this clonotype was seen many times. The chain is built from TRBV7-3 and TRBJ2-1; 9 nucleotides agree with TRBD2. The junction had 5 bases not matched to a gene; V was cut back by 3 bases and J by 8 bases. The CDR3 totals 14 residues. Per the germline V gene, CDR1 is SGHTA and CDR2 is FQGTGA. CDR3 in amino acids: CASSLGGRVDEQFF. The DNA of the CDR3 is TGTGCCAGCAGCTTGGGCGGGAGGGTGGATGAGCAGTTCTTC.

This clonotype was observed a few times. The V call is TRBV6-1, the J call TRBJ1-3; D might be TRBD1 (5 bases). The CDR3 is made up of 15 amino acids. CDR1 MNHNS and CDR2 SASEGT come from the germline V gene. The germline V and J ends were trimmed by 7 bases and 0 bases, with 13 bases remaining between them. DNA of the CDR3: TGTGCCAGCAAGAGGGACGGAAACTCTGGAAACACCATATATTTT. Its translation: CASKRDGNSGNTIYF.

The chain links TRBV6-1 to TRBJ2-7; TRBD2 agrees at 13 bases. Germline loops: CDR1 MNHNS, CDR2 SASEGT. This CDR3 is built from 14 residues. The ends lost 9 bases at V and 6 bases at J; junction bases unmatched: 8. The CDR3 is CARETGTSGTEQYV. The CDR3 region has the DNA TGTGCCAGAGAAACCGGGACTAGCGGGACCGAGCAGTACGTC.

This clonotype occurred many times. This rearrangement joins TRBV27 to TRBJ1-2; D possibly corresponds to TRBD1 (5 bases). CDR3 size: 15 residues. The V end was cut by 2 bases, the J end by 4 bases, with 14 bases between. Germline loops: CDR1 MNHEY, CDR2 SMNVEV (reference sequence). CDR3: CASSLAGPRGYGYTF. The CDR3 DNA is TGTGCCAGCAGTTTAGCGGGACCCAGAGGCTATGGCTACACCTTC.

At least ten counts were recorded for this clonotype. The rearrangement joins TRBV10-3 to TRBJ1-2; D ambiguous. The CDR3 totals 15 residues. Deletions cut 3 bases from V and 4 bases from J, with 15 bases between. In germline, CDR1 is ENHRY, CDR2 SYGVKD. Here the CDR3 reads CAISETPGVGYGYTF. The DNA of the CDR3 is TGTGCCATCAGTGAAACCCCGGGAGTAGGCTATGGCTACACCTTC.

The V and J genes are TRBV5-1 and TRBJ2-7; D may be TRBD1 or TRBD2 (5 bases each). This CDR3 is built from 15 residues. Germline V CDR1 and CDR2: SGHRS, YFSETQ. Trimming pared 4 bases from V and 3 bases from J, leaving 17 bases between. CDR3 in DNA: TGCGCCAGCAGCGACCCGACTACAGGCATCTACGAGCAGTACTTC. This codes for CASSDPTTGIYEQYF.

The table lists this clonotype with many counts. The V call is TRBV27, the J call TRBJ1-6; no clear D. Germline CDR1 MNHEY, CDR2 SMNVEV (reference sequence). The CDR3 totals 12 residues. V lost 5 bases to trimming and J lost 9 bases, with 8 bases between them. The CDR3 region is CASSQELSPLHF. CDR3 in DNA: TGTGCCAGCAGTCAGGAACTTTCACCCCTCCACTTT.

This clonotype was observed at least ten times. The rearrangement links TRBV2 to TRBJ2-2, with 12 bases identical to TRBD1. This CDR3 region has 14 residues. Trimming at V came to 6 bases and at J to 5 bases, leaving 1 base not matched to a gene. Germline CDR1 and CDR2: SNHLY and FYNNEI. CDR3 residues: CASRGQGATGELFF. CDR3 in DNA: TGTGCCAGCAGGGGACAGGGGGCAACCGGGGAGCTGTTTTTT. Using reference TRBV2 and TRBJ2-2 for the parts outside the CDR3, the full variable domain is EPEVTQTPSHQVTQMGQEVILRCVPISNHLYFYWYRQILGQKVEFLVSFYNNEISEKSEIFDDQFSVERPDGSNFTLKIRSTKLEDSAMYFCASRGQGATGELFFGEGSRLTVL.